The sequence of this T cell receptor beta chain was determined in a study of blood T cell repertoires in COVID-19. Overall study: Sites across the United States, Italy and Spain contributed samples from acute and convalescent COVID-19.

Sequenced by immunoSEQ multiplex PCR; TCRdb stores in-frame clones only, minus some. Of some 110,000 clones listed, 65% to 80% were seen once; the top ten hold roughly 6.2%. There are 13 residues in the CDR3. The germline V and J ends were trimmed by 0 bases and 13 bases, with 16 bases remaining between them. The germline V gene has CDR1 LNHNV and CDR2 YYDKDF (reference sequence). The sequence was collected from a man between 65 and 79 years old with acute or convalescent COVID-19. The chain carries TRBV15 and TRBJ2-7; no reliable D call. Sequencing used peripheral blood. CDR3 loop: CATSRDRSGAPYF. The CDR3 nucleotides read TGTGCCACCAGCAGAGATAGAAGTGGTGCTCCCTACTTC.